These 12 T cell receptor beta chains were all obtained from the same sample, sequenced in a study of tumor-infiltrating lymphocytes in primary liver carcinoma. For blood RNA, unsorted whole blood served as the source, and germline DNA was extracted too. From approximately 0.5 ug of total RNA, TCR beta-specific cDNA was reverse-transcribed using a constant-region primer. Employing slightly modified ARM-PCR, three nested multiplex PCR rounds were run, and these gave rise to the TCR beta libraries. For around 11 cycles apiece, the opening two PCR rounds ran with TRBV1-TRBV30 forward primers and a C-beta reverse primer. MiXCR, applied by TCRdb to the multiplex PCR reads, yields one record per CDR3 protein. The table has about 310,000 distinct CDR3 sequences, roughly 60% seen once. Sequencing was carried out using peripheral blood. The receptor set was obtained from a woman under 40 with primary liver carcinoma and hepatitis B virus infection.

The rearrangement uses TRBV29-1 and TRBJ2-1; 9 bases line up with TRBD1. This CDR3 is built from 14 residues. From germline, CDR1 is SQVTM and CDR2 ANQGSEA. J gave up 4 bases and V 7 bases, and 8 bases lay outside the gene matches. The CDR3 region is CSANGDREYNEQFF. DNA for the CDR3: TGCAGCGCCAATGGGGACAGGGAATACAATGAGCAGTTCTTC.

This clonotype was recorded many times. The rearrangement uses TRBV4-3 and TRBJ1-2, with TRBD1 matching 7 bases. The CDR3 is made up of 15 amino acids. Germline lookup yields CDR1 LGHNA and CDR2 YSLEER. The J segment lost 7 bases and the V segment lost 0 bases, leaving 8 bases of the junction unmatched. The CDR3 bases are TGCGCCAGCAGCCAAGATGGCAGGACAGGAGGTGGCTACACCTTC. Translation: CASSQDGRTGGGYTF.

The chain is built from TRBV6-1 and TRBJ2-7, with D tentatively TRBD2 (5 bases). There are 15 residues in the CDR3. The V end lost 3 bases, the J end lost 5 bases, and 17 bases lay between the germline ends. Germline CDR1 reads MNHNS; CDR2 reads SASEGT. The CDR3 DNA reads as TGTGCCAGCAGTGATTCCGGGATAGGGAAGCACGAGCAGTACTTC. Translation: CASSDSGIGKHEQYF.

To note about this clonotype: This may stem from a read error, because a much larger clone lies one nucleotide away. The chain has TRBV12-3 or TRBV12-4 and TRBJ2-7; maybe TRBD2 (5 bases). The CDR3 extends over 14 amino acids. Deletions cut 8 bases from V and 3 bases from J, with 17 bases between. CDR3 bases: TGTGCCAGCGGTCAACGAGAAGGGAGCTACGAGCAGTACTTC. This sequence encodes CASGQREGSYEQYF.

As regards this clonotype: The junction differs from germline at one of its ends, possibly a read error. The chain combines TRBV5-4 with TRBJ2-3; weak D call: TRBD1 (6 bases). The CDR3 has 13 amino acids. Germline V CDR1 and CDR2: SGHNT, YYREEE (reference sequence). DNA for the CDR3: TGTGCCAGCAGCTTGGCCAGGGGAGATGCGCAGTATTTT. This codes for CASSLARGDAQYF.

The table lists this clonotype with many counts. The CDR3 loop reads CASSLQGGTEAFF. CDR3 bases: TGTGCCAGCAGTTTACAAGGAGGCACTGAAGCTTTCTTT. This chain joins TRBV12-3 or TRBV12-4 and TRBJ1-1; D unresolved. This CDR3 comprises 13 residues. The germline V and J ends were trimmed by 2 bases and 4 bases, with 8 bases remaining between them.

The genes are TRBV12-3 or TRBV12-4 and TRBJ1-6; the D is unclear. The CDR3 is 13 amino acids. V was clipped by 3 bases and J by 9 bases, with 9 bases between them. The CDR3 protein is CASSFSDGSPLHF. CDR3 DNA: TGTGCCAGCAGTTTTAGCGATGGTTCACCCCTCCACTTT.

DNA for the CDR3: TGTGCCAGCAGTCAGACAGGGTATGGCTACACCTTC. Translating gives CASSQTGYGYTF. The chain has TRBV28 and TRBJ1-2, with 7 positions matching TRBD1. Per the germline V gene, CDR1 is MDHEN and CDR2 is SYDVKM. CDR3 length: 12 amino acids. The ends lost 5 bases at V and 5 bases at J; junction bases unmatched: 2.

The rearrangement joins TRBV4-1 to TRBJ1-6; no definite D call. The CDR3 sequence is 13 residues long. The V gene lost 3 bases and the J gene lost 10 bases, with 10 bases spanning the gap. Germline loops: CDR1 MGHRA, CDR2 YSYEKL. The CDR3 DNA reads TGCGCCAGCAGCCAGGAACAGAGGTCACCCCTCCACTTT. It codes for CASSQEQRSPLHF.

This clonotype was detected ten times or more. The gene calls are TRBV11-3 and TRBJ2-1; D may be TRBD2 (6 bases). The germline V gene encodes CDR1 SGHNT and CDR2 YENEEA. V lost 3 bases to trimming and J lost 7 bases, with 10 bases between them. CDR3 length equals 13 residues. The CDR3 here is CASSFFAGNEQFF. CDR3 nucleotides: TGTGCCAGCAGCTTCTTTGCGGGGAATGAGCAGTTCTTC. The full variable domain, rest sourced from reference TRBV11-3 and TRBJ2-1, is EAGVVQSPRYKIIEKKQPVAFWCNPISGHNTLYWYLQNLGQGPELLIRYENEEAVDDSQLPKDRFSAERLKGVDSTLKIQPAELGDSAVYLCASSFFAGNEQFFGPGTRLTVL.

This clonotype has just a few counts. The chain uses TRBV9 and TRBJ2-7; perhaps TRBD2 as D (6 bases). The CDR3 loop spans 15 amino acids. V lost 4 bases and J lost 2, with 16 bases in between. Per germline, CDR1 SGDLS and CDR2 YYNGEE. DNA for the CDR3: TGTGCCAGCAGCTCGCGGAGTAGCGGCGCCTACGAGCAGTACTTC. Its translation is CASSSRSSGAYEQYF.

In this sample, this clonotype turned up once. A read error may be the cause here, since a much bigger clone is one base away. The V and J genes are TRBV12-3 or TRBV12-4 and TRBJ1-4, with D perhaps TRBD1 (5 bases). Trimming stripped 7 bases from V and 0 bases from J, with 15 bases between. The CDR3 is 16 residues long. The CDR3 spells CASNRGGSSTNEKLFF. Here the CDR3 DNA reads TGTGCCAGCAATAGGGGCGGAAGTTCAACTAATGAAAAACTGTTTTTT.